Presented here are 4 T cell receptor beta chains from one specimen sequenced in a study of T-cell reconstitution after alpha-beta-depleted transplantation in children. Preparation of the TCRbeta library used unique molecular identifiers. TCRdb independently ran MiXCR on the PCR reads; one entry per CDR3 protein. The table has some 200,000 distinct CDR3 sequences, around 9.7% seen once. The specimen comprised PBMCs from the stem cell graft donor, sampled from the stem cell graft. These receptors originate from a human donor who donated a stem cell graft to a child with SCID.

There are many counts of this clonotype. CDR3 residues: CASSLDQRVARYEQYF. The CDR3 bases are TGCGCCAGCAGCTTGGATCAGCGGGTGGCGAGGTACGAGCAGTACTTC. This chain links TRBV5-1 with TRBJ2-7; possibly TRBD2 for D (6 bases). The CDR3 length is 16 residues. Germline CDR1 SGHRS, CDR2 YFSETQ. The V and J ends lost 0 bases and 4 bases respectively, with 17 bases between them.

This clonotype was detected ten times or more. CDR3 nucleotides: TGTGCCAGCTCACCACCCGGTAGGACGAACACTGAAGCTTTCTTT. Translated: CASSPPGRTNTEAFF. The chain couples TRBV18 to TRBJ1-1, with no clear D. Germline-derived CDR1 and CDR2 are KGHSH and LQKENI. The CDR3 totals 15 residues. V was shortened by 0 bases and J by 1 base, with 9 bases between the two germline ends.

This clonotype was counted ten times or more. The chain is built from TRBV5-1 and TRBJ2-5; D is ambiguous. Between the trimmed V and J ends, which lost 0 bases and 5 bases, there was a span of 8 bases. The germline V gene has CDR1 SGHRS and CDR2 YFSETQ. CDR3 length: 13 residues. CDR3 in amino acids: CASSLGAGETQYF. In DNA form, the CDR3 reads TGCGCCAGCAGCTTGGGGGCAGGCGAGACCCAGTACTTC.

This clonotype appeared many times. The V call is TRBV7-9, the J call TRBJ2-3; TRBD2 matches at 10 bases. V lost 1 base and J lost 6; bases outside the gene matches: 10. The CDR3 totals 17 residues. The germline V gene encodes CDR1 SEHNR and CDR2 FQNEAQ (reference sequence). The CDR3 is CASSLVFKRGGPDTQYF. CDR3 nucleotide sequence: TGTGCCAGCAGCTTAGTGTTCAAGCGGGGGGGGCCGGATACGCAGTATTTT. Full variable domain (outside the CDR3, taken from reference TRBV7-9 and TRBJ2-3): DTGVSQNPRHKITKRGQNVTFRCDPISEHNRLYWYRQTLGQGPEFLTYFQNEAQLEKSRLLSDRFSAERPKGSFSTLEIQRTEQGDSAMYLCASSLVFKRGGPDTQYFGPGTRLTVL.